This TCR beta chain derives from a study of shared clonotypes between healthy human individuals. Study information: CD4 naive cells filled three plates per donor, CD4 memory three, CD8 naive two and CD8 memory one. Overall study findings and caveats: A few donors had 4% to 6.5% of their naive CD4 clonotypes in common.

Each sample came from a Caucasian adult donor living in Nashville, Tennessee. Method: immunoSEQ multiplex PCR; TCRdb's copy keeps in-frame clones and lacks some. The sample includes more than 850,000 clones, approximately 78% seen only once; the top ten take about 0.52%. Worth noting for this clone: Its matching antigen is unknown.

The TCR comes from a young man in good health. Some clones in this sample may be carry-over from other donors' samples. Sequencing was carried out using memory CD4+ T cells from PBMCs. The subset: CD45RA-negative fraction.

CDR3: CASTRGGSGTEAFF. The CDR3 DNA reads as TGTGCCAGCACCAGAGGGGGCTCTGGCACTGAAGCTTTCTTT. This chain links TRBV28 with TRBJ1-1, with 7 bases lining up with TRBD1. CDR1 and CDR2 (germline): MDHEN, SYDVKM. Unmatched junction bases numbered 9, after V lost 7 bases and J lost 4 bases. The CDR3 is 14 amino acids.